This T cell receptor beta chain came from a study of blood T cells in healthy people across ages. Study-wide results and limits: Researchers report that TCR beta diversity correlated strongly with naive T cell percentage. Long-lived and aged donors differed, with more naive CD4+ cells and higher diversity in the long-lived.

In germline, CDR1 is SGDLS, CDR2 YYNGEE. The length of the CDR3 is 15 residues. Primed by a sample-barcoded 5' primer and a J-beta primer mix, a second PCR proceeded for 7 to 11 cycles. Each cDNA molecule, via a template-switch adaptor with 12 random nucleotides, was tagged. CDR3-containing paired-end reads numbering at least 2.5 million came from each sample. TCRdb analysed the 5' RACE reads with MiXCR anew, one entry per CDR3 protein. The repertoire holds about 1 million distinct CDR3 sequences, with 45% as singletons. Regarding this clonotype: Its antigen is unidentified. At one boundary the junction diverges from the germline segment, which might be a read error.

The sequenced sample was blood. The rearrangement links TRBV9 to TRBJ2-3; TRBD1 or TRBD2 may be the D gene (6 bases each). This receptor was obtained from a woman aged 60-75 years in good health. The CDR3 region is CASSQKPGGTDTRYF. DNA of the CDR3: TGTGCCAGCAGCCAGAAACCCGGGGGCACAGATACGCGGTATTTT.